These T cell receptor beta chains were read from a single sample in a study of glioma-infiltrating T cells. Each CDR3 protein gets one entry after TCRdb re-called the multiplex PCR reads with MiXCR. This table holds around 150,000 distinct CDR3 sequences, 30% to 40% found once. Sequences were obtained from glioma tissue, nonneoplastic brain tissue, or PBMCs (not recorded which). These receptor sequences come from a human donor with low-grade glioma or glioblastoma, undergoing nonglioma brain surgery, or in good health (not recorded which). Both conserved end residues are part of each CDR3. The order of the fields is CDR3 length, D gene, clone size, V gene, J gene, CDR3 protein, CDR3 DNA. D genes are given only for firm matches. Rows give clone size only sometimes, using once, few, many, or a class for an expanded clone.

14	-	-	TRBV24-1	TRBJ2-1	CATSAGGNRNEQFF	TGTGCCACCAGTGCAGGAGGGAACCGCAATGAGCAGTTCTTC
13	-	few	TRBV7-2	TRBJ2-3	CASSFGVSDTQYF	TGTGCCAGCAGCTTCGGGGTTTCAGATACGCAGTATTTT
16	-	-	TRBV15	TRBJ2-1	CATSTHRDLSYNEQFF	TGTGCCACCAGCACCCATAGGGATCTATCCTACAATGAGCAGTTCTTC
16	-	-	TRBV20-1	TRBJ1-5	CSARDSHRSVDQPQHF	TGCAGTGCTAGAGATTCTCACAGGTCGGTGGATCAGCCCCAGCATTTT
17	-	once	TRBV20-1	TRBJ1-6	CSARTAEPNIYNSPLHF	TGCAGTGCGCGGACAGCCGAACCTAATATTTATAATTCACCCCTCCACTTT
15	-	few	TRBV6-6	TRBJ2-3	CASSYGPAGTDTQYF	TGTGCCAGCAGTTACGGCCCAGCTGGAACAGATACGCAGTATTTT
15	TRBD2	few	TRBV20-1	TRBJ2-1	CSARHRTSGSNEQFF	TGCAGTGCTAGACACCGGACTAGCGGGAGCAATGAGCAGTTCTTC
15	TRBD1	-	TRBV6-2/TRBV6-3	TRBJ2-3	CASSQGQGVKDTQYF	TGTGCCAGCAGCCAGGGACAGGGGGTCAAAGATACGCAGTATTTT
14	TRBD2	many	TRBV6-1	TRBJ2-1	CASGTGGSYNEQFF	TGTGCCAGCGGAACGGGGGGCTCCTACAATGAGCAGTTCTTC
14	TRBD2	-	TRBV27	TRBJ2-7	CASSFKAGGYEQYF	TGTGCCAGCAGTTTTAAAGCGGGAGGATACGAGCAGTACTTC
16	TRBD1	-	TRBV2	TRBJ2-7	CASSHPGQGSGYERYF	TGTGCCAGCAGTCACCCAGGACAGGGATCCGGATACGAGCGGTACTTC
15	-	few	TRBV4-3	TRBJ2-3	CASSQGGIGTDTQYF	TGCGCCAGCAGCCAAGGCGGTATTGGCACAGATACGCAGTATTTT
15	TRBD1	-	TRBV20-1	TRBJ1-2	CSARDPGQGPYGYTF	TGCAGTGCTAGGGACCCGGGACAGGGCCCCTATGGCTACACCTTC
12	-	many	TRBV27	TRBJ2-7	CASGLPAYEQYF	TGTGCCAGCGGACTCCCGGCCTACGAGCAGTACTTC
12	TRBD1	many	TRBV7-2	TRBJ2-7	CASSLQGYEQYF	TGTGCCAGCAGTTTACAGGGGTACGAGCAGTACTTC
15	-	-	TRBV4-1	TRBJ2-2	CASSQAALTTGELFF	TGCGCCAGCAGCCAAGCTGCACTAACTACCGGGGAGCTGTTTTTT
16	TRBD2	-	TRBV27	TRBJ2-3	CASSPRGSGFKDTQYF	TGTGCCAGCAGTCCGCGGGGTAGCGGGTTCAAAGATACGCAGTATTTT
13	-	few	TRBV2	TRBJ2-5	CASNTERQETQYF	TGTGCCAGCAATACAGAAAGACAAGAGACCCAGTACTTC
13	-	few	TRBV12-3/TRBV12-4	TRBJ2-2	CASSPTDTGELFF	TGTGCCAGCAGCCCTACAGATACCGGGGAGCTGTTTTTT
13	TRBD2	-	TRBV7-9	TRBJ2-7	CAISPSGRYEQYF	TGTGCCATCAGTCCTAGCGGGAGGTACGAGCAGTACTTC
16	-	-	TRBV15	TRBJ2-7	CATSGPIVTAAYEQYF	TGTGCCACCAGCGGGCCCATCGTCACAGCAGCCTACGAGCAGTACTTC
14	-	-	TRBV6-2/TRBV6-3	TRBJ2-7	CACSYSYLDTSLYF	TGTGCCTGCAGTTACTCGTACCTGGACACTTCGCTGTACTTC
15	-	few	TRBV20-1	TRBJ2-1	CSARALSGLHNEQFF	TGCAGTGCTAGAGCCCTCTCGGGGCTACACAATGAGCAGTTCTTC
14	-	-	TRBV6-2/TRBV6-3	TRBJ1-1	CASSIDRVNTQAFF	TGTGCCAGCAGTATCGACAGAGTGAACACTCAAGCTTTCTTT
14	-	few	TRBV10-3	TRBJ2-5	CAIRKQGPSETQYF	TGTGCCATCAGAAAACAAGGACCGTCAGAGACCCAGTACTTC
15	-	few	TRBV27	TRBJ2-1	CASSFRDTPYNEQFF	TGTGCCAGCAGTTTCCGGGACACTCCCTACAATGAGCAGTTCTTC
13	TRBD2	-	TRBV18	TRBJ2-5	CASSATSGETQYF	TGTGCCAGCTCAGCAACTAGCGGAGAGACCCAGTACTTC
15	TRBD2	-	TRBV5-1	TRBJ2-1	CASNRAGISYNEQFF	TGCGCCAGCAATAGAGCGGGAATCTCCTACAATGAGCAGTTCTTC
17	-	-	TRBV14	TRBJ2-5	CASSQDWLATAQETQYF	TGTGCCAGCAGCCAAGATTGGTTAGCGACAGCTCAAGAGACCCAGTACTTC
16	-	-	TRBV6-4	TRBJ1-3	CASSVPDTNSGNTIYF	TGTGCCAGCAGTGTCCCCGACACGAACTCTGGAAACACCATATATTTT